The clone carrying this T cell receptor beta chain was seen repeatedly, ten times or more. The data were obtained in a study of human T cells and chemical hapten exposure. In the study overall: Patch tests containing 0.01% DPC, applied to the upper back, were read at 6 days. Patients, a majority of them female, were diagnosed with alopecia areata, totalis or universalis.

Each CDR3 protein gets one entry after TCRdb re-called the RACE reads with MiXCR. The sample includes about 80,000 distinct CDR3 sequences, over 6% of them seen just once. Germline CDR1 and CDR2: MGHRA and YSYEKL. Trimming cost V 1 base and J 4 bases; bases outside gene matches: 14. This CDR3 contains 18 residues. Regarding time point: patch test 1, 2 weeks after DPC sensitization. Stated treatment: therapeutic diphenylcyclopropenone sensitization with weekly scalp DPC. This chain links TRBV4-1 with TRBJ2-3; 7 positions agree with TRBD1. Sequences were derived from whole blood, sampled in connection with sensitization to the hapten diphenylcyclopropenone (DPC). This clonotype was sampled from a woman younger than 45 with alopecia areata. Some clones in this sample may be carry-over from other donors' samples. The CDR3: CASSQADGTAIRPDTQYF. For the CDR3, the DNA is TGCGCCAGCAGCCAAGCCGACGGGACAGCAATTAGACCAGATACGCAGTATTTT.